This record concerns one T cell receptor beta chain sequence. The source of the sample is a study of blood T cell repertoires in COVID-19. There are 13 residues in the CDR3. Germline V gene sequence: CDR1 SNHLY, CDR2 FYNNEI. Trimming removed 7 bases from V and 3 bases from J; junction bases left unmatched: 2. Repertoires were generated with immunoSEQ multiplex PCR, while TCRdb's copy carries only in-frame clones and drops some. The repertoire includes a few hundred thousand clones, approximately 81% of them detected once, and roughly 3.4% sits in the top ten. The chain links TRBV2 to TRBJ1-4; 7 bases fit TRBD1. Sequencing was done on a sample of peripheral blood. The sequence was obtained from a woman aged 18-29 years with acute or convalescent COVID-19. This CDR3 is CASKGTANEKLFF. CDR3 nucleotides: TGTGCCAGCAAGGGGACAGCTAATGAAAAACTGTTTTTT.